Presented here are 7 T cell receptor beta chains from one specimen sequenced in a study of cytomegalovirus exposure and HLA in healthy donors (dated by TCRdb to 2016 to 2017). Libraries were made using the immunoSEQ multiplex PCR assay. The multiplex PCR relied on a mix of 60 forward primers for TCR Vbeta segments and 13 reverse primers for TCR Jbeta segments. Imported from immuneACCESS, the table was reduced by TCRdb to in-frame sequences with V and J called. These copies leave out some clones; in studies compared against another copy, an unresolved V gene accounts for under half, and the cause of the remainder is not known. The sample table shows roughly 140,000 clones, and about 75% are seen once. The leading ten clones occupy around 1.4% of the sample. The sequencing sample was made of PBMCs. The source of these receptors is a man between 18 and 29 years old in good health and CMV-seronegative.

This rearrangement joins TRBV6-5 to TRBJ2-7; TRBD2 matches 10 bases. The germline gives CDR1 MNHEY, CDR2 SVGAGI. V dropped 3 bases and J dropped 4; count of bases not matched to a gene: 6. This CDR3 spans 15 amino acids. The CDR3 nucleotides read TGTGCCAGCAGTTATTGGTCTAGCGGGAGTTACGAGCAGTACTTC. This translates into CASSYWSSGSYEQYF.

The chain employs TRBV6-5 and TRBJ2-5; tentatively, D is TRBD1 (6 bases). The J call may be incorrect, as the DNA end agrees better with TRBJ2-7. This CDR3 is built from 14 residues. Germline CDR1 MNHEY, CDR2 SVGAGI. The DNA of the CDR3 is TGTGCCAGCAGTTACTCTGGACAGCCCTACGAGCAGTACTTC. It is translated as CASSYSGQPYEQYF.

The V gene is TRBV7-8, the J gene TRBJ1-1; TRBD1 is a possible D gene (5 bases). The V gene's germline CDR1 is SGHVS and CDR2 FQNEAQ. CDR3 length equals 15 residues. Trimming took off 2 bases at V and 4 bases at J, with 14 bases between the two ends. The CDR3 DNA follows: TGTGCCAGCAGCTTATTAGTAAGGGGCGGCACTGAAGCTTTCTTT. It translates to CASSLLVRGGTEAFF.

As regards this clone: An end of the junction differs from the germline gene, which may be a read error. The chain is built from TRBV7-9 and TRBJ1-4, with a tentative D call TRBD1 (5 bases). The CDR3 loop spans 12 amino acids. The germline V gene encodes CDR1 SEHNR and CDR2 FQNEAQ (reference sequence). The CDR3 region is CSSTGLNEKLFF. In nucleotides, the CDR3 is TGTTCCAGCACAGGACTCAATGAAAAACTGTTTTTT.

This chain connects TRBV11-2 to TRBJ2-3; 7 bases align to TRBD2. After removal of 0 bases from V and 1 base from J, the junction contained 10 bases not matched to a gene. Germline CDR1 reads SGHAT; CDR2 reads FQNNGV. The CDR3 covers 18 residues. CDR3 in amino acids: CASSLDISGGRGTDTQYF. The DNA for the CDR3 is TGTGCCAGCAGCTTAGATATCTCGGGGGGTAGGGGCACAGATACGCAGTATTTT.

This clone was counted a single time. The genes are TRBV7-9 and TRBJ2-3; D not certain. Per the germline V gene, CDR1 is SEHNR and CDR2 is FQNEAQ (reference sequence). The CDR3 is 12 residues long. The ends were cut back, 1 base at V and 6 bases at J, with 5 bases in the middle. CDR3 in amino acids: CASSLVADTQYF. CDR3 bases: TGTGCCAGCAGCTTAGTAGCCGATACGCAGTATTTT.

Comment on this clone: One end of the junction does not line up with germline, which may come from a read error. J is TRBJ2-1 and V is TRBV7-9; 8 bases match TRBD2. The CDR3 is made up of 15 amino acids. Germline V lookup: CDR1 SEHNR, CDR2 FQNEAQ (reference sequence). CDR3 sequence reads: CSSSAASGSLIEQFF. DNA for the CDR3: TGTTCCAGCAGCGCGGCTAGCGGGTCCTTGATTGAGCAGTTCTTC.